This entry lists 28 T cell receptor beta chains sequenced from one sample in a study of shared clonotypes between healthy human individuals. Libraries were prepared by immunoSEQ multiplex PCR; TCRdb keeps only in-frame clonotypes and omits some of them. Found here are under 550,000 clones, almost 97% of them singletons; the top ten hold approximately 0.062%. Source material: naive CD4+ T cells sorted from blood. The subset: CD45RA+ positively selected. The receptors were sampled from a woman in her twenties or thirties in good health.

This rearrangement joins TRBV28 to TRBJ1-6, with a possible D match to TRBD1 (6 bases). V shed 5 bases and J shed 9 bases, with 17 bases lying between them. The length of the CDR3 is 15 residues. Germline V CDR1 and CDR2: MDHEN, SYDVKM. CDR3 loop: CASSTSGTPLSPLHF. DNA for the CDR3: TGTGCCAGCAGTACCTCCGGGACACCACTTTCACCCCTCCACTTT.

The rearrangement links TRBV18 to TRBJ2-1; the D is unclear. There are 12 residues in the CDR3. Trimming left V 4 bases short and J 9 bases short, with 10 bases between. From germline, CDR1 is KGHSH and CDR2 LQKENI. The CDR3 DNA reads as TGTGCCAGCTCACGTGAACTGAGTGAGCAGTTCTTC. Translated, it gives CASSRELSEQFF.

The J gene is TRBJ1-2, the V gene TRBV28; D is unclear. V was cut by 6 bases and J by 1 base, with 6 bases left in between. Germline CDR1 reads MDHEN; CDR2 reads SYDVKM. This CDR3 is built from 12 residues. The CDR3 protein is CASSYHNYGYTF. In nucleotides, the CDR3 is TGTGCCAGCAGCTACCATAACTATGGCTACACCTTC.

This sequence joins TRBV13 and TRBJ1-4, with a tentative D call TRBD1 (5 bases). CDR3 length: 14 amino acids. V dropped 4 bases and J dropped 6 bases, with 12 bases sitting between them. Germline-derived CDR1 and CDR2 are PRHDT and FYEKMQ (reference sequence). CDR3 residues: CASSSLGGDEKLFF. CDR3 nucleotide sequence: TGTGCCAGCAGCTCGCTCGGGGGGGATGAAAAACTGTTTTTT. Variable domain in full (rest from reference TRBV13 and TRBJ1-4): AAGVIQSPRHLIKEKRETATLKCYPIPRHDTVYWYQQGPGQDPQFLISFYEKMQSDKGSIPDRFSAQQFSDYHSELNMSSLELGDSALYFCASSSLGGDEKLFFGSGTQLSVL.

The CDR3 DNA sequence: TGCGCCAGCAGCTTGCCCCCTCGGACAGCCGAAGAGACCCAGTACTTC. It codes for CASSLPPRTAEETQYF. This chain uses TRBV5-1 with TRBJ2-5, with D perhaps matching TRBD1 (6 bases). The CDR3 is 16 residues long. Trimming removed 1 base from V and 3 bases from J, with 16 bases in between. The germline CDR1 and CDR2 sequences are SGHRS and YFSETQ.

V gene TRBV28 combines with J gene TRBJ1-5; D remains ambiguous. V lost 7 bases to trimming and J lost 0 bases, with 25 bases between them. Per the germline V gene, CDR1 is MDHEN and CDR2 is SYDVKM. The CDR3 extends over 19 amino acids. DNA for the CDR3: TGTGCCAGCAAACTATTCCAAGGGTCCGCCGTGGATAGCAATCAGCCCCAGCATTTT. Translated: CASKLFQGSAVDSNQPQHF.

The CDR3 nucleotides are TGTGCCAGCAGCTCATCGGTGTGGGGTGAAGCTTTCTTT. Its translation: CASSSSVWGEAFF. The chain recombines TRBV11-3 with TRBJ1-1; D is undetermined. CDR3 length equals 13 residues. CDR1 and CDR2 (germline): SGHNT, YENEEA. V was trimmed by 4 bases and J by 7 bases, leaving 13 bases between them. The whole variable domain, filled in from reference TRBV11-3 and TRBJ1-1, reads EAGVVQSPRYKIIEKKQPVAFWCNPISGHNTLYWYLQNLGQGPELLIRYENEEAVDDSQLPKDRFSAERLKGVDSTLKIQPAELGDSAVYLCASSSSVWGEAFFGQGTRLTVV.

V gene TRBV18 combines with J gene TRBJ2-1; the match to TRBD2 covers 7 bases. Germline lookup yields CDR1 KGHSH and CDR2 LQKENI. Trimming at V came to 5 bases and at J to 2 bases, leaving 3 bases not matched to a gene. CDR3 length: 14 residues. The CDR3: CASSKLAPYNEQFF. The CDR3 nucleotides are TGTGCCAGCTCAAAACTAGCGCCCTACAATGAGCAGTTCTTC.

This chain uses TRBV7-2 with TRBJ1-1; TRBD1 agrees at 9 bases. Trimming removed 3 bases from V and 3 bases from J; junction bases left unmatched: 5. The CDR3 has 15 amino acids. Germline CDR1 and CDR2: SGHTA and FQGNSA. The CDR3 DNA sequence: TGTGCCAGCAGCTTGGCTTGGACAGGGGACACTGAAGCTTTCTTT. Amino acids: CASSLAWTGDTEAFF. Full variable domain (outside the CDR3, taken from reference TRBV7-2 and TRBJ1-1): GAGVSQSPSNKVTEKGKDVELRCDPISGHTALYWYRQSLGQGLEFLIYFQGNSAPDKSGLPSDRFSAERTGGSVSTLTIQRTQQEDSAVYLCASSLAWTGDTEAFFGQGTRLTVV.

Concerning this clone: At one boundary the junction diverges from the germline segment, which might be a read error. The V and J genes are TRBV4-1 and TRBJ2-5; D gene uncertain. The CDR3 consists of 13 residues. Germline values: CDR1 MGHRA, CDR2 YSYEKL. The CDR3: CASSQSPNGPQDF. CDR3 DNA sequence: TGCGCCAGCAGCCAATCCCCGAATGGGCCCCAGGACTTC.

The CDR3 DNA is TGTGCCAGCGCAATTAACTGGAACACTGAAGCTTTCTTT. This translates into CASAINWNTEAFF. The gene calls are TRBV2 and TRBJ1-1; no reliable D call. Germline V gene lookup returns CDR1 SNHLY and CDR2 FYNNEI. Trimming stripped 8 bases from V and 1 base from J, with 11 bases between. CDR3 size: 13 residues.

The chain uses TRBV5-1 and TRBJ2-2; D gene ambiguous. CDR1 and CDR2 (germline): SGHRS, YFSETQ. This CDR3 comprises 14 residues. V dropped 2 bases and J dropped 3 bases, with 8 bases sitting between them. CDR3 nucleotide sequence: TGCGCCAGCAGCTTTGGGCAGTACACCGGGGAGCTGTTTTTT. It translates to CASSFGQYTGELFF.

The chain couples TRBV28 to TRBJ2-5; no definite D call. The J call may be in error: the DNA end matches TRBJ2-7 better. The germline gives CDR1 MDHEN, CDR2 SYDVKM. The CDR3 runs to 12 residues. In DNA form, the CDR3 reads TGTGCCAGCAGTTTACCAGACTACGAGCAGTACTTC. As protein: CASSLPDYEQYF.

This clone has a single count. For the CDR3, the DNA is TGTGCCAGCAGTCGCAGCCGCTCCCGGGCACGGGTTGGGGAGACCCAGTACTTC. Translating it yields CASSRSRSRARVGETQYF. The V gene is TRBV28, the J gene TRBJ2-5; D is undetermined. The ends were cut back, 5 bases at V and 5 bases at J, with 27 bases in the middle. This CDR3 is 18 amino acids long. Germline CDR1 and CDR2: MDHEN and SYDVKM.

This chain joins TRBV5-1 and TRBJ2-7; 8 bases map to TRBD1. Germline loops: CDR1 SGHRS, CDR2 YFSETQ. CDR3 length equals 14 residues. Trimming removed 4 bases from V and 6 bases from J; junction bases left unmatched: 9. The CDR3 bases are TGCGCCAGCAGCACCTCACCAGGGGGCGCCGAGCAGTACTTC. Residues: CASSTSPGGAEQYF.

The V gene is TRBV2, the J gene TRBJ1-2; D remains unclear. V was pared by 2 bases and J by 2 bases, with 9 bases between. CDR3 length equals 14 residues. The germline V gene has CDR1 SNHLY and CDR2 FYNNEI. DNA for the CDR3: TGTGCCAGCAGTGAACAGGCAGGAAACTATGGCTACACCTTC. Protein product: CASSEQAGNYGYTF.

The chain uses TRBV6-1 and TRBJ2-2; D unclear. Germline V gene data show CDR1 as MNHNS and CDR2 as SASEGT. V dropped 10 bases and J dropped 2 bases, with 14 bases sitting between them. The CDR3 contains 14 residues. The CDR3 region has the DNA TGTGCCAACCGTCCAACGGGTAACACCGGGGAGCTGTTTTTT. This codes for CANRPTGNTGELFF.

J is TRBJ1-5 and V is TRBV5-1; 8 bases match TRBD1. The germline CDR1 and CDR2 sequences are SGHRS and YFSETQ. The CDR3 covers 15 residues. J gave up 3 bases and V 4 bases, and 6 bases lay outside the gene matches. As DNA, the CDR3 is TGCGCCAGCAGCCCGACAGGGGAGGCCAATCAGCCCCAGCATTTT. Translation gives CASSPTGEANQPQHF.

In this sample, this clone turned up once. The rearrangement joins TRBV30 to TRBJ1-5, with D possibly TRBD1 on 5 matching bases. V was cut by 5 bases and J by 5 bases, with 13 bases left in between. Germline CDR1 reads GTSNPN; CDR2 reads SVGIG (reference sequence). There are 13 residues in the CDR3. The CDR3 nucleotides read TGTGCCTGGGGGGCAGCTGGGCATCAGCCCCAGCATTTT. This translates into CAWGAAGHQPQHF.

The count of this clone is one. V is TRBV9 and J is TRBJ2-7; 11 bases match TRBD2. This CDR3 contains 17 residues. Trimming took 3 bases from V and 2 from J; bases not matched to a gene: 10. From germline, CDR1 is SGDLS and CDR2 YYNGEE. This chain's CDR3 is CASSGRTSGYNTYEQYF. CDR3 in DNA: TGTGCCAGCAGCGGGAGGACTAGCGGGTACAATACCTACGAGCAGTACTTC.

The genes are TRBV5-5 and TRBJ1-4; 8 positions match TRBD1. V lost 4 bases, J lost 7 bases, and 9 bases stayed unmatched. CDR1 is SGHKS, CDR2 YYEKEE, per germline (reference sequence). The CDR3 covers 15 residues. The CDR3 region is CASSRPTGELEKLFF. In DNA, the CDR3 is TGTGCCAGCAGCCGGCCGACAGGGGAACTTGAAAAACTGTTTTTT.

The chain employs TRBV5-1 and TRBJ1-5; weak D call: TRBD1 (6 bases). Germline CDR1 and CDR2: SGHRS and YFSETQ. CDR3 length: 15 residues. V lost 1 base, J lost 5 bases, and 13 bases lay in between. The CDR3 region has the DNA TGCGCCAGCAGCTTGTTAACAGGGAAGGATCAGCCCCAGCATTTT. This translates into CASSLLTGKDQPQHF.

The chain links TRBV5-6 to TRBJ2-7, with TRBD1 identical over 7 bases. V shed 4 bases, J shed 2 bases, and the junction held 9 bases outside the gene matches. CDR1 is SGHDT, CDR2 YYEEEE, per germline. The CDR3 length is 15 residues. In DNA, the CDR3 is TGTGCCAGCAGCCCATTCCGGGACAGAGCCTACGAGCAGTACTTC. It yields the protein CASSPFRDRAYEQYF.

The rearrangement links TRBV30 to TRBJ2-1; D may match TRBD1 or TRBD2 (6 bases each). The CDR3 consists of 13 residues. V gave up 6 bases and J gave up 7 bases, with 16 bases separating them. In germline, CDR1 is GTSNPN, CDR2 SVGIG (reference sequence). This CDR3 is CACIDWGANEQFF. CDR3 nucleotide sequence: TGTGCCTGCATAGACTGGGGGGCAAATGAGCAGTTCTTC.

The J gene is TRBJ2-1, the V gene TRBV6-7, with 8 bases lining up with TRBD2. TRBV6-7 is placed among ORFs of uncertain function. This CDR3 comprises 14 residues. With V trimmed by 11 bases and J by 4 bases, 10 bases remained unmatched. The CDR3: CAYLGTRRYNEQFF. For the CDR3, the DNA is TGTGCCTACCTTGGGACTAGAAGATACAATGAGCAGTTCTTC.

The chain is built from TRBV11-2 and TRBJ1-3; no reliable D call. Trimming pared 4 bases from V and 0 bases from J, leaving 13 bases between. Germline V gives CDR1 SGHAT, CDR2 FQNNGV. The length of the CDR3 is 16 residues. The CDR3 here is CASSYERVSSGNTIYF. The DNA for the CDR3 is TGTGCCAGCAGCTACGAACGTGTGAGCTCTGGAAACACCATATATTTT. The variable domain in full, completed from reference TRBV11-2 and TRBJ1-3, reads EAGVAQSPRYKIIEKRQSVAFWCNPISGHATLYWYQQILGQGPKLLIQFQNNGVVDDSQLPKDRFSAERLKGVDSTLKIQPAKLEDSAVYLCASSYERVSSGNTIYFGEGSWLTVV.

This clone was counted only a few times. The chain couples TRBV18 to TRBJ1-5, with unresolved D. This CDR3 spans 13 amino acids. V lost 5 bases and J lost 8, with 13 bases in between. Germline V gene lookup returns CDR1 KGHSH and CDR2 LQKENI. CDR3 amino acids: CASSGERFEPQHF. As DNA, the CDR3 is TGTGCCAGCTCAGGGGAAAGGTTTGAGCCCCAGCATTTT.

This clone was observed a handful of times. The chain joins TRBV5-1 to TRBJ2-7; no clear D. This CDR3 is built from 13 residues. Germline CDR1 and CDR2: SGHRS and YFSETQ. V was trimmed by 3 bases and J by 6 bases, leaving 13 bases between them. CDR3 nucleotides: TGCGCCAGCAGCTCCCTAGGTGGGATCGAGCAGTACTTC. Translating gives CASSSLGGIEQYF.